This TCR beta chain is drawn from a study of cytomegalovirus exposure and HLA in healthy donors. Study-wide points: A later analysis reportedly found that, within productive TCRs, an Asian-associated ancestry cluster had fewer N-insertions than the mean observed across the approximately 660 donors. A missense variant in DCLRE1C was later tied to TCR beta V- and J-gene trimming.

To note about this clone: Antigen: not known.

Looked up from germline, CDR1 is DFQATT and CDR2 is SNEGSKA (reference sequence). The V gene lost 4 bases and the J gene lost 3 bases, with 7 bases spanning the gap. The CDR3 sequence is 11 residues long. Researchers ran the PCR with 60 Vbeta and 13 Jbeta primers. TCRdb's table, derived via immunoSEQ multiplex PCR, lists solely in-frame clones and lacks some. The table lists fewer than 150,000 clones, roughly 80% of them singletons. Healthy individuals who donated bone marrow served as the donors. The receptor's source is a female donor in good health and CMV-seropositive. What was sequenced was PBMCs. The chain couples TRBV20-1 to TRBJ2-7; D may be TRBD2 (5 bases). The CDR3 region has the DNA TGCAGTGCTATACGGGGCTACGAGCAGTACTTC. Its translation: CSAIRGYEQYF.